The clone carrying this T cell receptor (beta chain) came up many times. Its antigen is unknown. This sample stems from a study of T-cell reconstitution after alpha-beta-depleted transplantation in children. Findings and caveats of the study: T-cell counts and diversity at one year post-transplant came mainly from newly produced T cells. Reported findings indicate that, about two months after transplant, alpha-beta T cells came from several hundred expanded clones, which were derived from non-depleted graft cells. Where some patients showed high TCRbeta diversity at day 60, it came from recipient T cells and thymic progenitors that had survived.

Unique molecular identifiers were used in preparing the TCRbeta library. One entry per CDR3 protein results from TCRdb running MiXCR on the PCR reads. The sample consists of fewer than 550,000 distinct CDR3 sequences, about 10% of them appearing once. Unmatched junction bases numbered 13, after V lost 5 bases and J lost 7 bases. CDR3 length: 16 residues. Germline CDR1 is MNHEY and CDR2 is SMNVEV (reference sequence). Source: PBMCs, taken before TCRalphabeta/CD19-depleted stem cell transplant. The sequence derives from a child aged 2 to 15 with inherited bone marrow failure, due to receive a stem cell transplant. V usage is TRBV27 and J usage is TRBJ2-1; TRBD2 matches 8 bases. The CDR3 DNA reads as TGTGCCAGCAGTCAAAGGGCGGGAGGCTCATTAAATGAGCAGTTCTTC. This codes for CASSQRAGGSLNEQFF.